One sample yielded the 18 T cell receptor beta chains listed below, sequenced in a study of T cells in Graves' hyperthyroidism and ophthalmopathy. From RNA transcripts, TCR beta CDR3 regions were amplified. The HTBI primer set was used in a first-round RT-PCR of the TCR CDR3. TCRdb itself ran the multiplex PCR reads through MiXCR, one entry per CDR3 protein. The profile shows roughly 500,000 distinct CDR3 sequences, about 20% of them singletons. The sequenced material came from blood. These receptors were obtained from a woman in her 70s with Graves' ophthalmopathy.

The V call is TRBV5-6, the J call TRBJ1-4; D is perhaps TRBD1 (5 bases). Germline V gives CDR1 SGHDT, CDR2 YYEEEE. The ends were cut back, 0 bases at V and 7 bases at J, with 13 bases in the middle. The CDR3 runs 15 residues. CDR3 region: CASSLVRQGGEKLFF. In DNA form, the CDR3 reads TGTGCCAGCAGCTTGGTTCGGCAGGGAGGTGAAAAACTGTTTTTT.

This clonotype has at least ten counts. The CDR3 DNA sequence: TGCAGTGCTGAGGACCACTACGAGCAGTACTTC. Translating it yields CSAEDHYEQYF. The chain combines TRBV20-1 with TRBJ2-7; D gene uncertain. The CDR3 covers 11 residues. Trimming left V 5 bases short and J 3 bases short, with 8 bases between. Germline CDR1 and CDR2: DFQATT and SNEGSKA (reference sequence).

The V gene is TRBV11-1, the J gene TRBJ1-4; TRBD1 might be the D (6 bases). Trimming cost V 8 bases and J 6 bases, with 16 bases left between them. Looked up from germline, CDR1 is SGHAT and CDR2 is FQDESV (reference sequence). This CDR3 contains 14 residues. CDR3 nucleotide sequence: TGTGCCAGCGGCGGCACAGGGACACATGAAAAACTGTTTTTT. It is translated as CASGGTGTHEKLFF.

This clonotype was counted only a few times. The CDR3 sequence is CASSYRGLGYNEQFF. CDR3 nucleotides: TGTGCCAGTAGCTACAGGGGGCTGGGGTACAATGAGCAGTTCTTC. This chain links TRBV19 with TRBJ2-1; 9 nucleotides line up with TRBD1. The V segment lost 6 bases and the J segment 4 bases; nucleotides outside the gene matches: 7. There are 15 residues in the CDR3. CDR1 and CDR2 (germline): LNHDA, SQIVND (reference sequence).

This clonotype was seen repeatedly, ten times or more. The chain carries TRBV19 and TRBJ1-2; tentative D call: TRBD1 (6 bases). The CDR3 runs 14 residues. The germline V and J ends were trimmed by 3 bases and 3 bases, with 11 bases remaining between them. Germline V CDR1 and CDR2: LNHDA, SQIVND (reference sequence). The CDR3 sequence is CASSISGADYGYTF. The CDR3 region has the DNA TGTGCCAGTAGTATTTCGGGGGCAGACTATGGCTACACCTTC.

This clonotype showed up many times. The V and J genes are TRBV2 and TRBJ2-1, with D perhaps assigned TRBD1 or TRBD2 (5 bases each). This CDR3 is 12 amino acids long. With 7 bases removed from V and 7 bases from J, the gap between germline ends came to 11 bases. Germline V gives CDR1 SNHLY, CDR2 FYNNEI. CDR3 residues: CASMLAGNEQFF. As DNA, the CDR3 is TGTGCCAGCATGCTAGCAGGGAATGAGCAGTTCTTC.

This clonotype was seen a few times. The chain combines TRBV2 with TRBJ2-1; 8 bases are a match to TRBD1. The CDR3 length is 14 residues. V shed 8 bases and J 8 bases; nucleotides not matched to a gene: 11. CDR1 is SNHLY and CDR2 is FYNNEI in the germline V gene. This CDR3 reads CASLPGQAPHEQFF. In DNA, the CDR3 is TGTGCCAGCCTCCCGGGACAGGCACCCCATGAGCAGTTCTTC.

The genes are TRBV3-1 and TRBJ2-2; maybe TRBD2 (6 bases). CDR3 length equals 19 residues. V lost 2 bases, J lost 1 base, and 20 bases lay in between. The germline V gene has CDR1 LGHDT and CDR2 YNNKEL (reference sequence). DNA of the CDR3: TGTGCCAGCAGCCAATTGATCCCGGGTACTAGCAGGAACACCGGGGAGCTGTTTTTT. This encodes CASSQLIPGTSRNTGELFF.

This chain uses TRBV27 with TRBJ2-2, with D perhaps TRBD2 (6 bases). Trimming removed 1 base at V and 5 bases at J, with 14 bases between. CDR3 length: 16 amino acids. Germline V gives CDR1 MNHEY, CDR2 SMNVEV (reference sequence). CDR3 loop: CASSLLEGVGTGELFF. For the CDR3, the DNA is TGTGCCAGCAGTTTATTGGAGGGAGTGGGAACCGGGGAGCTGTTTTTT.

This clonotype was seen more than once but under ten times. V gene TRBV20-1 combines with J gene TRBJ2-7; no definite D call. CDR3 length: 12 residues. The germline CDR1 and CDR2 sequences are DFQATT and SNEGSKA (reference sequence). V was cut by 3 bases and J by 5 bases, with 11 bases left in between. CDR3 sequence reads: CSASPIVDEQYF. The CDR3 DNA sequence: TGCAGTGCTAGTCCCATCGTCGACGAGCAGTACTTC.

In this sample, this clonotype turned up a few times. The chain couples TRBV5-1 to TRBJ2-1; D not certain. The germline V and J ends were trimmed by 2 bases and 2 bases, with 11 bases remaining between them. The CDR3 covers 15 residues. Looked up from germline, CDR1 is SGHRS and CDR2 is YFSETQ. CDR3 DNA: TGCGCCAGCAGCTTAAGGGTAGGGACCTACAATGAGCAGTTCTTC. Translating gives CASSLRVGTYNEQFF.

The CDR3 loop is CAWSVEAGGAGTQYF. For the CDR3, the DNA is TGTGCCTGGAGTGTAGAGGCAGGGGGGGCAGGTACGCAGTATTTT. The rearrangement links TRBV30 to TRBJ2-3; D tentatively fits TRBD1 or TRBD2 (7 bases each). V lost 0 bases to trimming and J lost 8 bases, with 18 bases between them. This CDR3 comprises 15 residues. Germline CDR1 GTSNPN, CDR2 SVGIG (reference sequence). Using reference TRBV30 and TRBJ2-3 for the parts outside the CDR3, the full variable domain is SQTIHQWPATLVQPVGSPLSLECTVEGTSNPNLYWYRQAAGRGLQLLFYSVGIGQISSEVPQNLSASRPQDRQFILSSKKLLLSDSGFYLCAWSVEAGGAGTQYFGPGTRLTVL.

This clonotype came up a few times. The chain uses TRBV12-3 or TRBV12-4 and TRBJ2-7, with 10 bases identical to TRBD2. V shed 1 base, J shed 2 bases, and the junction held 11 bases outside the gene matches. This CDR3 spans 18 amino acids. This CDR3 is CASSLGGVGLAVTYEQYF. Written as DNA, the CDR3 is TGTGCCAGCAGTTTAGGTGGGGTCGGACTAGCGGTTACCTACGAGCAGTACTTC.

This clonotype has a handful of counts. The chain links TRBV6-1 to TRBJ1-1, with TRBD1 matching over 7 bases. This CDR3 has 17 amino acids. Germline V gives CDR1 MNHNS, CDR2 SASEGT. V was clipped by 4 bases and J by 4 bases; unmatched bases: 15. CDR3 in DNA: TGTGCCAGCAGTGCGACCCAGCGACAGGGCTTGGGCACTGAAGCTTTCTTT. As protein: CASSATQRQGLGTEAFF.

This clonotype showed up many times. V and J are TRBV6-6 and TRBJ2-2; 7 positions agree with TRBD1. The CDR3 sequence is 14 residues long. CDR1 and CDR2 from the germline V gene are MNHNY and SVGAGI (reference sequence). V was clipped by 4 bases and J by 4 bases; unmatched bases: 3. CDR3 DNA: TGTGCCAGCAGTTTGGACAGGTCCACCGGGGAGCTGTTTTTT. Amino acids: CASSLDRSTGELFF.

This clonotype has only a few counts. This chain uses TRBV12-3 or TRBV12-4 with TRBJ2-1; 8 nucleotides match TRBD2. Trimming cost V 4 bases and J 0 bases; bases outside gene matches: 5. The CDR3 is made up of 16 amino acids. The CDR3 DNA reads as TGTGCCAGCAGTTCCCGGCGGGAGGTCTCCTACAATGAGCAGTTCTTC. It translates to CASSSRREVSYNEQFF.

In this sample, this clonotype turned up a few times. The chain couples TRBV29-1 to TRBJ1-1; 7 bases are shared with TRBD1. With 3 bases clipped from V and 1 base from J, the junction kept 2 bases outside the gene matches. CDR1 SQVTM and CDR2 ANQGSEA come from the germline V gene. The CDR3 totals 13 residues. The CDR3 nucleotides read TGCAGCGTTGAGGACAGGAGGAACACTGAAGCTTTCTTT. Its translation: CSVEDRRNTEAFF.

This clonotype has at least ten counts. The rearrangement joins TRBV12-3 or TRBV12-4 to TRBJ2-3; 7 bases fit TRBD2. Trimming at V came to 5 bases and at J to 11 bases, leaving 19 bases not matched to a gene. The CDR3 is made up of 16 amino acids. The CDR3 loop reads CASSPRRRSLWGGQYF. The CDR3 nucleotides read TGTGCCAGCAGTCCACGGAGGAGGAGTCTTTGGGGGGGGCAGTATTTT.